This TCR beta chain comes out of a study of radiation and T cells in renal cell carcinoma. As concerns this clone: Its antigen is still unknown.

Time point here: baseline pretreatment blood. The treatment: 15 Gy SBRT to primary tumor, nephrectomy 4 weeks later. The CDR3 contains 10 residues. Germline values: CDR1 DFQATT, CDR2 SNEGSKA (reference sequence). V gave up 6 bases and J gave up 7 bases, with 9 bases separating them. Assay: immunoSEQ multiplex PCR; the TCRdb copy retains only in-frame clones and omits some. The sample carries 130,000 to 150,000 clones, around nine tenths recorded once. Study-wide points: Pretreatment tumor biopsies were lacking, so baseline clonotypes are unknown.

This TCR came from a woman in her forties or fifties with renal cell carcinoma. The chain recombines TRBV20-1 with TRBJ1-2; D remains unclear. The sample here was blood, taken from a patient whose treatment included radiotherapy and nephrectomy. As DNA, the CDR3 is TGCAGTGCGGGAGTAACTGGCTACACCTTC. Protein sequence: CSAGVTGYTF.